Listed here are 29 T cell receptor beta chains from one sample, sequenced in a study of shared clonotypes between healthy human individuals. Assay used: immunoSEQ multiplex PCR; TCRdb lists only in-frame clones, some missing. The profile shows approximately 2,000,000 clones, about nine tenths of them singletons. Sequenced: naive CD4+ T cells from PBMCs. Indicated subset: CD45RA+ positively selected. These receptor sequences come from a man aged 18 to 29 in good health. Some clones in this sample may be carry-over from other donors' samples.

The chain couples TRBV2 to TRBJ2-3; no reliable D call. Between the trimmed V and J ends, which lost 5 bases and 2 bases, there was a span of 11 bases. Germline V gene lookup returns CDR1 SNHLY and CDR2 FYNNEI. The CDR3 is 14 amino acids. The CDR3 bases are TGTGCCAGCAGTCAGTTGGACCCCACAGATACGCAGTATTTT. It specifies CASSQLDPTDTQYF.

This chain connects TRBV28 to TRBJ2-7; 12 nucleotides align to TRBD2. This CDR3 has 23 amino acids. Unmatched junction bases numbered 29, after V lost 5 bases and J lost 3 bases. CDR1 and CDR2 (germline): MDHEN, SYDVKM. CDR3 loop: CASSPQSLAGGPWAPLGGYEQYF. The CDR3 nucleotides read TGTGCCAGCAGTCCGCAATCTCTAGCGGGAGGGCCATGGGCGCCTTTGGGGGGCTACGAGCAGTACTTC.

Concerning this clone: Other DNA sequences in this sample translate to the same CDR3. The gene calls are TRBV27 and TRBJ1-1; 7 nucleotides align to TRBD1. The CDR3 runs to 15 residues. Germline loops: CDR1 MNHEY, CDR2 SMNVEV (reference sequence). The V segment lost 5 bases and the J segment 0 bases; nucleotides outside the gene matches: 6. CDR3 DNA: TGTGCCAGCAGTCCGAGGGACAGAGTGAACACTGAAGCTTTCTTT. It is translated as CASSPRDRVNTEAFF.

This rearrangement joins TRBV6-1 to TRBJ2-3; D is unresolved. Trimming left V 3 bases short and J 2 bases short, with 15 bases between. Looked up from germline, CDR1 is MNHNS and CDR2 is SASEGT. The CDR3 runs to 16 residues. The CDR3 region has the DNA TGTGCCAGCAGTGAGAGTTTTGGCTACATCACAGATACGCAGTATTTT. It specifies CASSESFGYITDTQYF.

The CDR3 here is CASHNRDEAFF. DNA for the CDR3: TGTGCCAGCCATAACCGGGACGAAGCTTTCTTT. V gene TRBV11-2 combines with J gene TRBJ1-1; D is possibly TRBD1 (5 bases). V was pared by 8 bases and J by 8 bases, with 12 bases between. CDR3 length equals 11 residues. In germline, CDR1 is SGHAT, CDR2 FQNNGV.

The chain has TRBV5-4 and TRBJ2-7, with 7 bases lining up with TRBD2. The CDR3 covers 14 residues. The junction had 5 bases not matched to a gene; V was cut back by 5 bases and J by 0 bases. Looked up from germline, CDR1 is SGHNT and CDR2 is YYREEE (reference sequence). CDR3 in DNA: TGTGCCAGCAGAGAGGCTAGCGGCTCCTACGAGCAGTACTTC. Translating gives CASREASGSYEQYF.

J is TRBJ2-3 and V is TRBV30, with TRBD2 matching 9 bases. V trimming: 5 bases; J trimming: 4 bases; junction bases outside the gene matches: 10. This CDR3 has 15 amino acids. Germline-derived CDR1 and CDR2 are GTSNPN and SVGIG (reference sequence). The CDR3 DNA reads TGTGCCTGGGCGGGTTTGGTAGCGGGAGCAGATACGCAGTATTTT. Translation: CAWAGLVAGADTQYF.

This chain connects TRBV18 to TRBJ1-4; D gene uncertain. The V and J ends lost 5 bases and 3 bases respectively, with 4 bases between them. The germline CDR1 and CDR2 sequences are KGHSH and LQKENI. CDR3 size: 12 residues. CDR3 sequence (DNA): TGTGCCAGCTCAGAAGCTAATGAAAAACTGTTTTTT. This gives the protein CASSEANEKLFF.

The chain has TRBV19 and TRBJ2-7; 11 nucleotides line up with TRBD2. Germline CDR1 is LNHDA and CDR2 is SQIVND (reference sequence). J gave up 2 bases and V 4 bases, and 7 bases lay outside the gene matches. The CDR3 has 16 amino acids. CDR3 nucleotides: TGTGCCAGTAGTAGCCCCGGGACTAGCGGAACCTACGAGCAGTACTTC. It translates to CASSSPGTSGTYEQYF.

For this clone: The identical CDR3 is also encoded by other nucleotide sequences in the sample. The chain couples TRBV6-5 to TRBJ2-1; TRBD2 matches at 7 bases. The CDR3 consists of 16 residues. The germline V gene encodes CDR1 MNHEY and CDR2 SVGAGI. J was trimmed by 3 bases and V by 0 bases; bases with no gene match: 5. For the CDR3, the DNA is TGTGCCAGCAGTTACTCGGGGCGCGGGAGCTACAATGAGCAGTTCTTC. As protein: CASSYSGRGSYNEQFF.

The chain uses TRBV6-1 and TRBJ2-2, with 7 bases aligning to TRBD1. This CDR3 has 15 residues. J was trimmed by 4 bases and V by 4 bases; bases with no gene match: 6. The germline gives CDR1 MNHNS, CDR2 SASEGT. CDR3 loop: CASSANRGRTGELFF. CDR3 coding DNA: TGTGCCAGCAGTGCCAACAGGGGACGCACCGGGGAGCTGTTTTTT.

Here the CDR3 DNA reads TGTGCCAGTAGTATCGGTGGGAGCAGTGGCTACACCTTC. It specifies CASSIGGSSGYTF. The rearrangement uses TRBV19 and TRBJ1-2, with D uncertain. The CDR3 has 13 residues. Germline CDR1 reads LNHDA; CDR2 reads SQIVND (reference sequence). V lost 3 bases to trimming and J lost 7 bases, with 12 bases between them.

This chain joins TRBV6-5 and TRBJ1-2; D gene unclear. V lost 6 bases, J lost 2 bases, and 10 bases lay in between. This CDR3 contains 13 residues. CDR1 is MNHEY and CDR2 is SVGAGI in the germline V gene. The CDR3 bases are TGTGCCAGCAGAGATACAGAGAACTATGGCTACACCTTC. Its protein is CASRDTENYGYTF.

The chain uses TRBV10-3 and TRBJ2-1; 8 nucleotides align to TRBD1. The CDR3 totals 13 residues. CDR1 and CDR2 (germline): ENHRY, SYGVKD. With V trimmed by 10 bases and J by 6 bases, 8 bases remained unmatched. In DNA, the CDR3 is TGTGCCACCGAGCGGACAGGGCTCAATGAGCAGTTCTTC. This codes for CATERTGLNEQFF.

The V gene is TRBV18, the J gene TRBJ2-7; 11 bases map to TRBD2. Trimming cost V 2 bases and J 6 bases; bases outside gene matches: 9. The CDR3 is made up of 16 amino acids. The germline V gene encodes CDR1 KGHSH and CDR2 LQKENI. The CDR3 coding sequence is TGTGCCAGCTCACCAAGGCTAGCGGGAGGTTCAGGCGAGCAGTACTTC. Protein product: CASSPRLAGGSGEQYF. The variable domain in full, completed from reference TRBV18 and TRBJ2-7, reads NAGVMQNPRHLVRRRGQEARLRCSPMKGHSHVYWYRQLPEEGLKFMVYLQKENIIDESGMPKERFSAEFPKEGPSILRIQQVVRGDSAAYFCASSPRLAGGSGEQYFGPGTRLTVT.

The V call is TRBV30, the J call TRBJ2-1; TRBD1 matches 8 bases. This CDR3 contains 12 residues. J gave up 8 bases and V 5 bases, and 5 bases lay outside the gene matches. The V gene's germline CDR1 is GTSNPN and CDR2 SVGIG (reference sequence). The CDR3 DNA is TGTGCCTGGGGACAGGGAGTGTATGAGCAGTTCTTC. It codes for CAWGQGVYEQFF.

The chain recombines TRBV27 with TRBJ2-7, with D unclear. V was pared by 5 bases and J by 6 bases, with 20 bases between. The CDR3 has 15 amino acids. Germline CDR1 reads MNHEY; CDR2 reads SMNVEV (reference sequence). Here the CDR3 DNA reads TGTGCCAGCAGTCCGGTTTATCCTCTACTTGGCGAGCAGTACTTC. Protein product: CASSPVYPLLGEQYF.

V usage is TRBV7-9 and J usage is TRBJ2-1; TRBD2 matches 12 bases. V dropped 0 bases and J dropped 8; count of bases not matched to a gene: 5. Germline V lookup: CDR1 SEHNR, CDR2 FQNEAQ (reference sequence). The CDR3 loop spans 16 amino acids. The DNA of the CDR3 is TGTGCCAGCAGCTTAGCCCCTAGCGGGAGGGTTTATGAGCAGTTCTTC. Protein product: CASSLAPSGRVYEQFF. Complete variable domain (other parts from reference TRBV7-9 and TRBJ2-1): DTGVSQNPRHKITKRGQNVTFRCDPISEHNRLYWYRQTLGQGPEFLTYFQNEAQLEKSRLLSDRFSAERPKGSFSTLEIQRTEQGDSAMYLCASSLAPSGRVYEQFFGPGTRLTVL.

V is TRBV7-6 and J is TRBJ2-3, with 11 bases matching TRBD2. V trimming: 5 bases; J trimming: 3 bases; junction bases outside the gene matches: 4. Germline values: CDR1 SGHVS, CDR2 FNYEAQ. This CDR3 region has 15 residues. CDR3 coding DNA: TGTGCCAGCAGCCTACTAGCGGGAGAAACAGATACGCAGTATTTT. Translation gives CASSLLAGETDTQYF.

This chain uses TRBV6-1 with TRBJ1-1; the D is unclear. The germline V gene encodes CDR1 MNHNS and CDR2 SASEGT. The V gene lost 5 bases and the J gene lost 1 base, with 5 bases spanning the gap. The CDR3 consists of 12 residues. CDR3 amino acids: CASSITNTEAFF. CDR3 coding DNA: TGTGCCAGCAGTATAACGAACACTGAAGCTTTCTTT.

The chain recombines TRBV14 with TRBJ1-3; weak D call: TRBD1 (5 bases). V shed 1 base and J shed 7 bases, with 8 bases lying between them. This CDR3 comprises 13 residues. The germline CDR1 and CDR2 sequences are SGHDN and FVKESK. The CDR3 region has the DNA TGTGCCAGCAGCCAAGGACAGCCTAACACCATATATTTT. It translates to CASSQGQPNTIYF.

V usage is TRBV18 and J usage is TRBJ2-7; D is undetermined. Germline assignment: CDR1 KGHSH and CDR2 LQKENI. The V and J ends lost 0 bases and 1 base respectively, with 7 bases between them. There are 14 residues in the CDR3. CDR3 sequence reads: CASSPPYLSYEQYF. The CDR3 coding sequence is TGTGCCAGCTCACCACCGTACCTATCCTACGAGCAGTACTTC.

This rearrangement joins TRBV6-4 to TRBJ2-2; D remains unclear. Germline assignment: CDR1 MRHNA and CDR2 SNTAGT. The length of the CDR3 is 14 residues. The V and J ends lost 6 bases and 1 base respectively, with 9 bases between them. CDR3 residues: CASRVYRNTGELFF. CDR3 sequence (DNA): TGTGCCAGCAGAGTGTATAGGAACACCGGGGAGCTGTTTTTT.

Concerning this clone itself: Additional DNA sequences in this sample encode the identical CDR3. This chain connects TRBV2 to TRBJ1-1; D might be TRBD1 (6 bases). V lost 6 bases and J 4 bases, leaving 12 bases between the germline ends. Germline CDR1 SNHLY, CDR2 FYNNEI. This CDR3 has 13 residues. The CDR3 loop reads CASRGEGGTEAFF. CDR3 nucleotides: TGTGCCAGCAGGGGAGAAGGGGGCACTGAAGCTTTCTTT.

This clone was seen more than once but under ten times. This chain links TRBV11-2 with TRBJ1-1; the D gene is possibly TRBD1 (5 bases). The germline V gene encodes CDR1 SGHAT and CDR2 FQNNGV. V lost 5 bases and J 1 base, leaving 11 bases between the germline ends. The CDR3 consists of 14 residues. The CDR3 region is CASSPSGGNTEAFF. As DNA, the CDR3 is TGTGCCAGCAGCCCTAGTGGGGGGAACACTGAAGCTTTCTTT. Drawing the rest from reference TRBV11-2 and TRBJ1-1, the complete variable domain is EAGVAQSPRYKIIEKRQSVAFWCNPISGHATLYWYQQILGQGPKLLIQFQNNGVVDDSQLPKDRFSAERLKGVDSTLKIQPAKLEDSAVYLCASSPSGGNTEAFFGQGTRLTVV.

The rearrangement links TRBV4-1 to TRBJ2-1; the D gene is possibly TRBD2 (6 bases). Germline CDR1 and CDR2: MGHRA and YSYEKL. With 1 base removed from V and 4 bases from J, the gap between germline ends came to 14 bases. The CDR3 is made up of 16 amino acids. The CDR3 reads CASSQGSSGLYNEQFF. CDR3 DNA: TGCGCCAGCAGCCAAGGGTCCAGCGGGTTATACAATGAGCAGTTCTTC.

This sequence joins TRBV10-2 and TRBJ2-5, with a possible D match to TRBD2 (5 bases). V lost 6 bases and J lost 3, with 11 bases in between. The CDR3 runs to 13 residues. CDR1 is WSHSY and CDR2 is SAAADI in the germline V gene. In DNA, the CDR3 is TGCGCCAGCAGAGGTCCGGGAAAAGAGACCCAGTACTTC. Its protein is CASRGPGKETQYF.

This clone was seen just once. This chain links TRBV19 with TRBJ1-1, with unresolved D. This CDR3 is 13 amino acids long. CDR1 is LNHDA and CDR2 is SQIVND in the germline V gene (reference sequence). Trimming stripped 4 bases from V and 4 bases from J, with 10 bases between. As DNA, the CDR3 is TGTGCCAGTAGTACCGGGCTGGGCACTGAAGCTTTCTTT. This translates into CASSTGLGTEAFF.

The V and J genes are TRBV5-1 and TRBJ1-3, with 11 bases matching TRBD1. The CDR3 runs 15 residues. The V and J ends lost 7 bases and 2 bases, in that order; junction bases with no gene match: 5. The germline V gene has CDR1 SGHRS and CDR2 YFSETQ. CDR3 DNA sequence: TGCGCCAGCGCCGGGACAGGGGGTCCTGGAAACACCATATATTTT. This encodes CASAGTGGPGNTIYF.